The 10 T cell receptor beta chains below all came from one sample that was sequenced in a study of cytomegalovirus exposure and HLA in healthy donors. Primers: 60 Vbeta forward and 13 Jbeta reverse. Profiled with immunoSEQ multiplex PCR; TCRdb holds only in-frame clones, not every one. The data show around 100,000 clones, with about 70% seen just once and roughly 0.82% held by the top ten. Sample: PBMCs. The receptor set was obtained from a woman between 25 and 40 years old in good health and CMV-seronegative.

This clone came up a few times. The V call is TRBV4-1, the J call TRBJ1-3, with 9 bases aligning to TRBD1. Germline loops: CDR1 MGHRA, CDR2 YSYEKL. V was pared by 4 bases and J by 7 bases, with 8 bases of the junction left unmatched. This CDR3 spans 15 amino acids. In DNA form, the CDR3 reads TGCGCCAGCAGCCGAGGGACAGGGACATTGAACACCATATATTTT. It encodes CASSRGTGTLNTIYF.

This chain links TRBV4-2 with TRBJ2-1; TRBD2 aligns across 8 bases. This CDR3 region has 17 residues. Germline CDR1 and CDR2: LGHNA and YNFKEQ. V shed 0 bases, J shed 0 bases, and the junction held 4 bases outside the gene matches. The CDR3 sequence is CASSQDGGTSSYNEQFF. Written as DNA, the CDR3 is TGTGCCAGCAGCCAAGATGGTGGGACTAGCTCCTACAATGAGCAGTTCTTC.

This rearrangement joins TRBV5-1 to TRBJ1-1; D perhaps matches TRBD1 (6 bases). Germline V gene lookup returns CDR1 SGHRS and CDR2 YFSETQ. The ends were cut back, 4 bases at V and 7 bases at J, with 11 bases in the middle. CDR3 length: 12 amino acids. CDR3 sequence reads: CASSPRGIEAFF. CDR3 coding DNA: TGCGCCAGCAGCCCGAGGGGGATTGAAGCTTTCTTT.

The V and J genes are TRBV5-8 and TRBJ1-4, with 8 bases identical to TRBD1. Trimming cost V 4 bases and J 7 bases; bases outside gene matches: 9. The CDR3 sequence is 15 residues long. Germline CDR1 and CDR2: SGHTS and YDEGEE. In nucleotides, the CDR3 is TGTGCCAGCAGCCGACAGGGGTTCTCGAGTGAAAAACTGTTTTTT. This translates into CASSRQGFSSEKLFF.

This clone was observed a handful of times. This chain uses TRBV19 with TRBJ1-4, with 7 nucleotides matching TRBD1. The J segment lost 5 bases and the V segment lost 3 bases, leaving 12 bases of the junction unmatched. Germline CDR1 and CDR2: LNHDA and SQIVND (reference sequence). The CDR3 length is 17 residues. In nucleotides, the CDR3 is TGTGCCAGTAGTATTCCACCTTGGCCAGGGGGGAATGAAAAACTGTTTTTT. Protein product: CASSIPPWPGGNEKLFF.

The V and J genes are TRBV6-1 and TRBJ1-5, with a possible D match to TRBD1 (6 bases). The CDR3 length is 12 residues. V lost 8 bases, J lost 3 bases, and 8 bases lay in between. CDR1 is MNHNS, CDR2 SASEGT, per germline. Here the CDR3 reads CASGQPNQPQHF. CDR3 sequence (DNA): TGTGCCAGCGGACAGCCCAATCAGCCCCAGCATTTT.

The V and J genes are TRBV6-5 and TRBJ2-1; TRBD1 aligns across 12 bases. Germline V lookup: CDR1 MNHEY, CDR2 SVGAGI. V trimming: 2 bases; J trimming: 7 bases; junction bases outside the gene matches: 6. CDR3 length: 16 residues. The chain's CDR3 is CASSYQGQGASNEQFF. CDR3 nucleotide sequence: TGTGCCAGCAGTTACCAGGGACAGGGGGCGAGTAATGAGCAGTTCTTC.

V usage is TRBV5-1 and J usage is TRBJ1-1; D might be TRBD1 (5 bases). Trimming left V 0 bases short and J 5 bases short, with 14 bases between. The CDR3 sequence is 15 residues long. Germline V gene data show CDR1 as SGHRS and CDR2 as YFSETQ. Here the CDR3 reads CASSLGDSRGTEAFF. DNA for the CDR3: TGCGCCAGCAGCTTGGGGGACTCCCGTGGTACTGAAGCTTTCTTT.

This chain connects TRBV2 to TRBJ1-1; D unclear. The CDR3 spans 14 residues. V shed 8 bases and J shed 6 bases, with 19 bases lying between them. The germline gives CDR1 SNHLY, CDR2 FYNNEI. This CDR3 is CASRGLIGFAEAFF. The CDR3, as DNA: TGTGCCAGCCGGGGTTTAATCGGGTTCGCTGAAGCTTTCTTT.

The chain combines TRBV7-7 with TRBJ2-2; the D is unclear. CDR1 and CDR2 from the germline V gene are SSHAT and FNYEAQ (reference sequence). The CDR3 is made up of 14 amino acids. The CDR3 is CVSSLSRDTGELFF. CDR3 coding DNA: TGTGTTAGCAGCTTATCACGGGACACCGGGGAGCTGTTTTTT.